Each of the 3 T cell receptor beta chains below was sequenced from the same sample in a study of shared T cell receptors in the human thymus. Measured with immunoSEQ multiplex PCR; TCRdb has only the in-frame clones, and not every one. The sample comprises some 700,000 clones, 88% of which are singletons, and approximately 0.01% rests with the top ten. The same data also went into a second study, on human thymus T cells.

The sequencing input was thymocytes. The origin of the receptors is a boy younger than two with a congenital heart defect.

The V call is TRBV2, the J call TRBJ2-7, with 7 bases that match TRBD2. CDR1 SNHLY and CDR2 FYNNEI come from the germline V gene. The length of the CDR3 is 13 residues. Unmatched junction bases numbered 8, after V lost 10 bases and J lost 2 bases. The CDR3 reads CATSEAGPYEQYF. CDR3 DNA: TGTGCCACCTCAGAAGCGGGACCCTACGAGCAGTACTTC.

The chain carries TRBV20-1 and TRBJ2-3, with 7 bases aligning to TRBD2. This CDR3 comprises 11 residues. Germline V CDR1 and CDR2: DFQATT, SNEGSKA (reference sequence). For the CDR3, the DNA is TGCGGGGGGGGTGGGACAGATACGCAGTATTTT. Translated: CGGGGTDTQYF.

The rearrangement joins TRBV7-6 to TRBJ2-3, with D possibly being TRBD1 (6 bases). Germline CDR1 SGHVS, CDR2 FNYEAQ. V lost 8 bases and J lost 2, with 11 bases in between. CDR3 length equals 13 residues. The CDR3 DNA follows: TGTGCCAGCCAAGGGGGAAACACAGATACGCAGTATTTT. This encodes CASQGGNTDTQYF.